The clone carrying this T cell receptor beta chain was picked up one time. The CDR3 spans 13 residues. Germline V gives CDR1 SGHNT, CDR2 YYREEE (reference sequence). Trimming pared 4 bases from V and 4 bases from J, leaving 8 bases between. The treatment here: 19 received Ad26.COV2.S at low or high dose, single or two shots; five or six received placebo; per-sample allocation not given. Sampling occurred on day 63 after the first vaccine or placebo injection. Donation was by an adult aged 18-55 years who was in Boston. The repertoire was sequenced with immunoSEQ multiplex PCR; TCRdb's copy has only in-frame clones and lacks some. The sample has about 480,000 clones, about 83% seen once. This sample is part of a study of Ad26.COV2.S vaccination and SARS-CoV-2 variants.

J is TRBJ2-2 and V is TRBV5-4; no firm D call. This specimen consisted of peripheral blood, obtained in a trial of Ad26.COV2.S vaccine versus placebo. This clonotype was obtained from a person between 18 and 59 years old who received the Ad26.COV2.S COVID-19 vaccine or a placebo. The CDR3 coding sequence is TGTGCCAGCAGCCCGCCGTCCACCGGGGAGCTGTTTTTT. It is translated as CASSPPSTGELFF.